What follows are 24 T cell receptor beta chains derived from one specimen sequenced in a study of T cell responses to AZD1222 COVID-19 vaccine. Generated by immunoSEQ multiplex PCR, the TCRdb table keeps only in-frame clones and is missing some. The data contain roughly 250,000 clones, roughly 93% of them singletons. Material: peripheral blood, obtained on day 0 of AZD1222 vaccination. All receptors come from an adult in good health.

CDR3: CASDMGGGRQETQYF. CDR3 sequence (DNA): TGTGCCAGTGATATGGGAGGGGGTAGACAAGAGACCCAGTACTTC. The chain employs TRBV19 and TRBJ2-5, with D possibly being TRBD2 (7 bases). This CDR3 contains 15 residues. Germline CDR1 is LNHDA and CDR2 is SQIVND (reference sequence). V shed 8 bases and J shed 2 bases, with 18 bases lying between them. Supplemented by reference TRBV19 and TRBJ2-5, the full variable domain reads DGGITQSPKYLFRKEGQNVTLSCEQNLNHDAMYWYRQDPGQGLRLIYYSQIVNDFQKGDIAEGYSVSREKKESFPLTVTSAQKNPTAFYLCASDMGGGRQETQYFGPGTRLLVL.

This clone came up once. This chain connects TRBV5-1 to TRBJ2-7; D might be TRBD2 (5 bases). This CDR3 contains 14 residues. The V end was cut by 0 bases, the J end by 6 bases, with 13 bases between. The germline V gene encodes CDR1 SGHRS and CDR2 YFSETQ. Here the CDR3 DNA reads TGCGCCAGCAGCTTGGATACTGTAGGAGGCGAGCAGTACTTC. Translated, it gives CASSLDTVGGEQYF.

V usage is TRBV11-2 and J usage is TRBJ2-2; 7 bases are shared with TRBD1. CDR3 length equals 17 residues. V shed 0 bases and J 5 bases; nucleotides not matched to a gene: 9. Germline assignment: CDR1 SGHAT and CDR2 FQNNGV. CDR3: CASSLDRRGGRTGELFF. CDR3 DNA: TGTGCCAGCAGCTTAGATAGGCGAGGGGGCCGGACCGGGGAGCTGTTTTTT. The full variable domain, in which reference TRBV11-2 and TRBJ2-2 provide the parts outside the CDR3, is EAGVAQSPRYKIIEKRQSVAFWCNPISGHATLYWYQQILGQGPKLLIQFQNNGVVDDSQLPKDRFSAERLKGVDSTLKIQPAKLEDSAVYLCASSLDRRGGRTGELFFGEGSRLTVL.

This CDR3 reads CASSASGQTYNEQFF. In DNA, the CDR3 is TGTGCCAGCAGCGCTTCGGGACAGACCTACAATGAGCAGTTCTTC. The rearrangement uses TRBV9 and TRBJ2-1, with 7 bases aligning to TRBD1. V lost 3 bases, J lost 2 bases, and 5 bases stayed unmatched. In germline, CDR1 is SGDLS, CDR2 YYNGEE. The CDR3 runs 15 residues.

The CDR3 here is CASSLGGTVQETQYF. The CDR3 coding sequence is TGTGCCAGCAGCTTAGGAGGGACAGTCCAAGAGACCCAGTACTTC. The V call is TRBV7-2, the J call TRBJ2-5, with 7 bases matching TRBD1. This CDR3 region has 15 residues. Germline CDR1 is SGHTA and CDR2 is FQGNSA. Losses at the gene ends were 1 base for V and 1 base for J; bases not matched to a gene: 3.

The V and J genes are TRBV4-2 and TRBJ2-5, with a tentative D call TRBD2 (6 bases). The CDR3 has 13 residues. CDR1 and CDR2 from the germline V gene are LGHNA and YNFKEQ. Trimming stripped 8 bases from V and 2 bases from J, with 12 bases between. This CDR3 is CASGGSLQETQYF. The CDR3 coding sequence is TGTGCCAGCGGGGGGTCTCTACAAGAGACCCAGTACTTC.

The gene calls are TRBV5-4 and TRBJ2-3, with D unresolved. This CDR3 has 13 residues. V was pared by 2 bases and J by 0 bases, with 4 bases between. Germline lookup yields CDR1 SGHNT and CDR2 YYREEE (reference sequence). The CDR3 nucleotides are TGTGCCAGCAGCTTCCCTAGCACAGATACGCAGTATTTT. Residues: CASSFPSTDTQYF. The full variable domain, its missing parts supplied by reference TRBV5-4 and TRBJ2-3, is ETGVTQSPTHLIKTRGQQVTLRCSSQSGHNTVSWYQQALGQGPQFIFQYYREEENGRGNFPPRFSGLQFPNYSSELNVNALELDDSALYLCASSFPSTDTQYFGPGTRLTVL.

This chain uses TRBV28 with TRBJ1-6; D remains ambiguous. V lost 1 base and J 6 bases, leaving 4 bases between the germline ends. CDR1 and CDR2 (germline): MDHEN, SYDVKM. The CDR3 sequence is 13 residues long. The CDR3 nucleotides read TGTGCCAGCAGTTTATTAGCTAATTCACCCCTCCACTTT. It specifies CASSLLANSPLHF. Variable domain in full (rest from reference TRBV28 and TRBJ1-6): DVKVTQSSRYLVKRTGEKVFLECVQDMDHENMFWYRQDPGLGLRLIYFSYDVKMKEKGDIPEGYSVSREKKERFSLILESASTNQTSMYLCASSLLANSPLHFGNGTRLTVT.

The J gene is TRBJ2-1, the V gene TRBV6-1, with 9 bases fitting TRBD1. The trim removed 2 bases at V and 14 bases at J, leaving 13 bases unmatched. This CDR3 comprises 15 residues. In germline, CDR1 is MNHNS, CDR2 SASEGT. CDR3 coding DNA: TGTGCCAGCAGTGAAACGGACAGGGGAAATATGGCTGAGTTCTTC. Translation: CASSETDRGNMAEFF.

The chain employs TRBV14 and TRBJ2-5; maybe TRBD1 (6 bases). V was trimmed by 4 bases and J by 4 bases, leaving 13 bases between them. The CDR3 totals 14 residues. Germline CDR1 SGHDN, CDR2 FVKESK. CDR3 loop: CASSLSGVGETQYF. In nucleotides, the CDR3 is TGTGCCAGCAGCCTGTCAGGGGTGGGAGAGACCCAGTACTTC.

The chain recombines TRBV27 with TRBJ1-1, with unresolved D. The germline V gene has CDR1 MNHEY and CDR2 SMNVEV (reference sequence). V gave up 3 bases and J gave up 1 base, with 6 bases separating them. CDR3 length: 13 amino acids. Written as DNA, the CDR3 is TGTGCCAGCAGTTTGGGAGGGAACACTGAAGCTTTCTTT. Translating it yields CASSLGGNTEAFF.

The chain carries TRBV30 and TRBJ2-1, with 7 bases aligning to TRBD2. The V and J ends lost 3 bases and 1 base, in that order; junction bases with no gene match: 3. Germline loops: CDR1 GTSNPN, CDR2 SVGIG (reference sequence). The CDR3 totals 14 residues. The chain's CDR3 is CAWSDGGSYNEQFF. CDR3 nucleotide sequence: TGTGCCTGGAGCGACGGGGGGTCCTACAATGAGCAGTTCTTC.

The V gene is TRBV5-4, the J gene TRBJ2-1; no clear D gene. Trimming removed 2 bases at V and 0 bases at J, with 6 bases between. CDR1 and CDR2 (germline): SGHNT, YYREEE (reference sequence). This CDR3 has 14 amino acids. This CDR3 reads CASSFVSSYNEQFF. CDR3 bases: TGTGCCAGCAGCTTTGTTAGCTCCTACAATGAGCAGTTCTTC.

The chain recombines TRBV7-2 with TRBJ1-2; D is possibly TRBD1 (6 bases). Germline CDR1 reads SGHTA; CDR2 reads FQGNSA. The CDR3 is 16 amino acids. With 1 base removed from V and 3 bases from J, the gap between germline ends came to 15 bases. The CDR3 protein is CASSLEVTGRHYGYTF. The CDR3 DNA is TGTGCCAGCAGCTTAGAAGTTACAGGGAGGCACTATGGCTACACCTTC.

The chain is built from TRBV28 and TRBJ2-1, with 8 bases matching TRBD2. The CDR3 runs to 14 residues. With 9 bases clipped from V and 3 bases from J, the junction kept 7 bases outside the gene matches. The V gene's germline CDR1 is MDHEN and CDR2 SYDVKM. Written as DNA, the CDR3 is TGTGCCAGTTGTAGCGGGACCAACTACAATGAGCAGTTCTTC. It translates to CASCSGTNYNEQFF.

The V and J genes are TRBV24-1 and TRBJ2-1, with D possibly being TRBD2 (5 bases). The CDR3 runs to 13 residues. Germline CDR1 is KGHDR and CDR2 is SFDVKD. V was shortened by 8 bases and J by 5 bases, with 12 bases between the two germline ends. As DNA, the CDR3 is TGTGCCACCATCACCAGCGGCGACAATGAGCAGTTCTTC. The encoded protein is CATITSGDNEQFF.

The CDR3 DNA sequence: TGTGCCAGCAGTCGCGGAGGGGGGGCGAATGAGCAGTTCTTC. Encoded protein: CASSRGGGANEQFF. V gene TRBV7-9 combines with J gene TRBJ2-1; maybe TRBD2 (7 bases). The V end was cut by 6 bases, the J end by 7 bases, with 16 bases between. This CDR3 region has 14 residues. The germline V gene has CDR1 SEHNR and CDR2 FQNEAQ (reference sequence).

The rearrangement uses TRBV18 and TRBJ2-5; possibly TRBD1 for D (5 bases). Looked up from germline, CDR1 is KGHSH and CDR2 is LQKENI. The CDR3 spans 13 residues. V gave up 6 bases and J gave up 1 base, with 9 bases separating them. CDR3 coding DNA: TGTGCCAGCTCGCTCGACAGCCAAGAGACCCAGTACTTC. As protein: CASSLDSQETQYF.

CDR3 in DNA: TGTGCCAGTAGCTTCCGGGACAGGGGTCATAATTCACCCCTCCACTTT. Protein sequence: CASSFRDRGHNSPLHF. The chain links TRBV19 to TRBJ1-6, with 10 bases aligning to TRBD1. This CDR3 comprises 16 residues. V trimming: 6 bases; J trimming: 5 bases; junction bases outside the gene matches: 7. Per germline, CDR1 LNHDA and CDR2 SQIVND (reference sequence).

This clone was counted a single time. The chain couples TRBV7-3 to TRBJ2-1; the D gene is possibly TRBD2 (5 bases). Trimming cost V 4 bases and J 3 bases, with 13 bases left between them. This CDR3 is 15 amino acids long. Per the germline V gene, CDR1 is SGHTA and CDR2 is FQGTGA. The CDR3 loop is CASSSTGSSYNEQFF. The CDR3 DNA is TGTGCCAGCAGCTCAACGGGAAGCAGCTACAATGAGCAGTTCTTC.

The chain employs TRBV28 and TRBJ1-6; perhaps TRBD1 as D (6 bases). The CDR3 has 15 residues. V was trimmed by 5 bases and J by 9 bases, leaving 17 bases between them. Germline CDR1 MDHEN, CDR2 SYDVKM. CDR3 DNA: TGTGCCAGCAGTAGGGCAGGGGACCGCACTTCACCCCTCCACTTT. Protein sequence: CASSRAGDRTSPLHF.

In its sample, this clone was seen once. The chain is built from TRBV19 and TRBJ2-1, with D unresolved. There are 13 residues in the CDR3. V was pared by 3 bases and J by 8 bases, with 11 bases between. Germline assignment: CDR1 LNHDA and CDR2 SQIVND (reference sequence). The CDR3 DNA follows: TGTGCCAGTAGTATTGGGGTTGGCGATGAGCAGTTCTTC. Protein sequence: CASSIGVGDEQFF.

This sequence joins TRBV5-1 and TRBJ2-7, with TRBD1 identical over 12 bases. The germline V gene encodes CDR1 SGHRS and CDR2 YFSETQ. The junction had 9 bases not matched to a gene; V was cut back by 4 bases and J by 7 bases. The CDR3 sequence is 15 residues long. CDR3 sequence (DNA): TGCGCCAGCAGCCCCCCGGGACAGGGGGCGAATGAGCAGTACTTC. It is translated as CASSPPGQGANEQYF.

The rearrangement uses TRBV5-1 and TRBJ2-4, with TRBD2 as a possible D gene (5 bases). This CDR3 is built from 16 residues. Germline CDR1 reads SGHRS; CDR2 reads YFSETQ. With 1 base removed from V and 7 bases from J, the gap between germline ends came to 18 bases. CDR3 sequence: CASSLRKSDGGNIQYF. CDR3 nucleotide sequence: TGCGCCAGCAGCTTGAGGAAGTCTGACGGCGGGAACATTCAGTACTTC.